The TCR beta chain under discussion was sequenced for a study of T cell repertoires in cytomegalovirus infection. On this clonotype itself: Its antigen remains unknown.

The CDR3 consists of 16 residues. The V gene end was trimmed by 2 bases and the J gene end by 0 bases; junction bases not matched to a gene: 4. The germline gives CDR1 SGHNT, CDR2 YYREEE (reference sequence). One entry per CDR3 protein, called by TCRdb with MiXCR from the reads. The table includes about 920,000 distinct CDR3 sequences, roughly 31% detected once. This TCR was recovered from a human donor in good health (CMV status not recorded). Some clones in this sample may be carry-over from other donors' samples. Specimen: cultured CD8+ T cells from PBMCs, collected from culture after CMV antigen stimulation. This rearrangement joins TRBV5-4 to TRBJ2-1; 8 nucleotides align to TRBD2. CDR3 DNA: TGTGCCAGCAGCTTTAAGCGGGAGATCTCCTACAATGAGCAGTTCTTC. The encoded protein is CASSFKREISYNEQFF.